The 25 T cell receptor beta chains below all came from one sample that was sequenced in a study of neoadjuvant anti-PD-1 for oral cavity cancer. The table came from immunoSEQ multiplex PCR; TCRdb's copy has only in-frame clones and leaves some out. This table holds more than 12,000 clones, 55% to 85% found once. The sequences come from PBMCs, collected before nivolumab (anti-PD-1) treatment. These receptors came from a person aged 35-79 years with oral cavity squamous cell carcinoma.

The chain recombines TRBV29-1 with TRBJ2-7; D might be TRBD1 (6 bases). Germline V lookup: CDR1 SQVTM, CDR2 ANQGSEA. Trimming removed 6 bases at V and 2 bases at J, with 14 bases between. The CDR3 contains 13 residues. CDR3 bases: TGCAGCGTAACGGGACACGAACCCTACGAGCAGTACTTC. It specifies CSVTGHEPYEQYF.

The CDR3 is CASRIGERGGTQYF. CDR3 in DNA: TGTGCCAGCCGTATAGGGGAGAGGGGAGGGACGCAGTATTTT. This chain connects TRBV6-5 to TRBJ2-3, with 7 bases aligning to TRBD2. CDR1 MNHEY and CDR2 SVGAGI come from the germline V gene. V shed 8 bases and J 9 bases; nucleotides not matched to a gene: 14. There are 14 residues in the CDR3.

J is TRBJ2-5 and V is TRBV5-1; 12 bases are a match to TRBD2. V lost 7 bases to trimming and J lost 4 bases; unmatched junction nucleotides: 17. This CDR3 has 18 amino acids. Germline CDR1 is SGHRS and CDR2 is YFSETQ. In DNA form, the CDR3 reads TGCGCCAGCTCCAAGGGTCTAGCGGGAGGGCCGGCGTTAGAGACCCAGTACTTC. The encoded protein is CASSKGLAGGPALETQYF.

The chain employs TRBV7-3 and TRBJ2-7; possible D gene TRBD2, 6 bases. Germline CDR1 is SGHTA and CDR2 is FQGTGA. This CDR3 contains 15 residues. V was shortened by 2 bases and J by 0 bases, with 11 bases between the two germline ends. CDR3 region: CASSLGGASSYEQYF. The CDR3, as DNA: TGTGCCAGCAGCTTAGGCGGGGCGAGCTCCTACGAGCAGTACTTC. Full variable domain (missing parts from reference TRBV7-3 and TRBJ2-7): GAGVSQTPSNKVTEKGKYVELRCDPISGHTALYWYRQSLGQGPEFLIYFQGTGAADDSGLPNDRFFAVRPEGSVSTLKIQRTERGDSAVYLCASSLGGASSYEQYFGPGTRLTVT.

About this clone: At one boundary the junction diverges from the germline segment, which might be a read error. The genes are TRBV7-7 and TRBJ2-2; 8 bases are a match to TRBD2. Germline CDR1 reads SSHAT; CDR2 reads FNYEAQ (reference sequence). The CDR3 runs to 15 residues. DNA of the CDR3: TGTGCTAGCAGCTTAGCCGGGACTAGCACCGGGGAGCTGTTTTTT. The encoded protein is CASSLAGTSTGELFF. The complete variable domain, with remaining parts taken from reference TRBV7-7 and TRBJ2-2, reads GAGVSQSPRYKVTKRGQDVTLRCDPISSHATLYWYQQALGQGPEFLTYFNYEAQPDKSGLPSDRFSAERPEGSISTLTIQRTEQRDSAMYRCASSLAGTSTGELFFGEGSRLTVL.

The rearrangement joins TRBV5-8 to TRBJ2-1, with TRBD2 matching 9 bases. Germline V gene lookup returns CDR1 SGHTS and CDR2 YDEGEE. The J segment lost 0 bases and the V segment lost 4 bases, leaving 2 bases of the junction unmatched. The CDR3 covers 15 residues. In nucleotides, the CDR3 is TGTGCCAGCAGCCTAGCGGGGAGCTCCTACAATGAGCAGTTCTTC. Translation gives CASSLAGSSYNEQFF.

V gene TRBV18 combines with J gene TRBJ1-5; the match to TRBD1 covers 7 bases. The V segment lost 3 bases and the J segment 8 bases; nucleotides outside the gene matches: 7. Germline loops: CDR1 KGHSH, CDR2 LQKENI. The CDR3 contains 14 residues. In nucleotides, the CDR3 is TGTGCCAGCTCACCTACGGGACAGTATGAGCCCCAGCATTTT. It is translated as CASSPTGQYEPQHF.

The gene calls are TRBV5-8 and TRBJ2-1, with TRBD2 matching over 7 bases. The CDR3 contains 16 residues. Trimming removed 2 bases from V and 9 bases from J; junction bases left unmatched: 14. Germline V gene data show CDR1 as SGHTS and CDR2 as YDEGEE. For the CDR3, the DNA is TGTGCCAGCAGCTTTCAAAGCGGGATCTCCAACAGTGAGCAGTTCTTC. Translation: CASSFQSGISNSEQFF.

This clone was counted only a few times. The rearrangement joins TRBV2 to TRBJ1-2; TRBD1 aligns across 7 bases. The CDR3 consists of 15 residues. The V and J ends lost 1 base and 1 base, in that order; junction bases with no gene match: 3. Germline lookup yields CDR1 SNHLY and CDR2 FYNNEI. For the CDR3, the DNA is TGTGCCAGCAGTGAAGGGACAGGAAATAACTATGGCTACACCTTC. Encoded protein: CASSEGTGNNYGYTF. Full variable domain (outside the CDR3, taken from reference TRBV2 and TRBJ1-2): EPEVTQTPSHQVTQMGQEVILRCVPISNHLYFYWYRQILGQKVEFLVSFYNNEISEKSEIFDDQFSVERPDGSNFTLKIRSTKLEDSAMYFCASSEGTGNNYGYTFGSGTRLTVV.

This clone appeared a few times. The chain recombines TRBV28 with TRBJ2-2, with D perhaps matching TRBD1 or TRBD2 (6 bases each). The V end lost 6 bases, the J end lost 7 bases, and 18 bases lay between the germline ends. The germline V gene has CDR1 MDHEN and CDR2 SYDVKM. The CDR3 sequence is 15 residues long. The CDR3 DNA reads TGTGCCAGCAGCGTCCAAGGGGGGTCCAACGGGGAGCTGTTTTTT. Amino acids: CASSVQGGSNGELFF.

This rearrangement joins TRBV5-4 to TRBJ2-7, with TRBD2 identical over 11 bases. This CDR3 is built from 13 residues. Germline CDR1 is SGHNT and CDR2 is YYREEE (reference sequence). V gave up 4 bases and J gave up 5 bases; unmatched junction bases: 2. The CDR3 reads CASSPGLADEQYF. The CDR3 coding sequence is TGTGCCAGCAGCCCGGGACTAGCGGACGAGCAGTACTTC.

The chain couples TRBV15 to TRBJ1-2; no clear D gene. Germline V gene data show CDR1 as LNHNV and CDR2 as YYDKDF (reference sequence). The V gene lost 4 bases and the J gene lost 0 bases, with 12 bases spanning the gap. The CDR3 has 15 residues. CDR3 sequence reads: CATSNAGGSNYGYTF. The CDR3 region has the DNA TGTGCCACCAGCAACGCGGGCGGATCTAACTATGGCTACACCTTC.

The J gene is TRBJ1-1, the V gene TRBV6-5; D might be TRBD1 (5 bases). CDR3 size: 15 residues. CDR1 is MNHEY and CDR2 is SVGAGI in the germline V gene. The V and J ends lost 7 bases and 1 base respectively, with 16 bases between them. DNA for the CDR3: TGTGCCAGCACCCGATCCCCCACAGGGAACACTGAAGCTTTCTTT. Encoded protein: CASTRSPTGNTEAFF.

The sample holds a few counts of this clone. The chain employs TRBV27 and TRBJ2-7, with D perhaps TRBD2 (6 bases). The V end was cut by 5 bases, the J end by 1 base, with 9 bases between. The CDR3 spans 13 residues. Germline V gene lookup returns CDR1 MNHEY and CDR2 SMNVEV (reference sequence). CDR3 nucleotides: TGTGCCAGCAGTGGCAGCGGGTCCTACGAGCAGTACTTC. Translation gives CASSGSGSYEQYF.

The CDR3 nucleotides are TGTGCCAGCAGTGAAGCAGGAGGGCTCTCTGGAAACACCATATATTTT. Translating it yields CASSEAGGLSGNTIYF. The chain recombines TRBV6-1 with TRBJ1-3; D is ambiguous. CDR1 is MNHNS and CDR2 is SASEGT in the germline V gene. This CDR3 is built from 16 residues. V was shortened by 0 bases and J by 0 bases, with 9 bases between the two germline ends.

The CDR3, as DNA: TGTGCCAGCAGAAGTTTTTCGGGGCCAACACGCTATGGCTACACCTTC. Translating it yields CASRSFSGPTRYGYTF. V and J are TRBV2 and TRBJ1-2, with D possibly being TRBD1 (5 bases). V was shortened by 6 bases and J by 4 bases, with 21 bases between the two germline ends. The length of the CDR3 is 16 residues. Germline CDR1 SNHLY, CDR2 FYNNEI.

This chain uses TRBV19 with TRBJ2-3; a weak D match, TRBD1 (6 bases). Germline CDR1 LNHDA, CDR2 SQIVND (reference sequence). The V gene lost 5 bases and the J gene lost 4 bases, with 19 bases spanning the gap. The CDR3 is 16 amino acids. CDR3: CASSLRGGGLADTQYF. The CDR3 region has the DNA TGTGCCAGTAGTCTCCGAGGTGGGGGCTTGGCAGATACGCAGTATTTT.

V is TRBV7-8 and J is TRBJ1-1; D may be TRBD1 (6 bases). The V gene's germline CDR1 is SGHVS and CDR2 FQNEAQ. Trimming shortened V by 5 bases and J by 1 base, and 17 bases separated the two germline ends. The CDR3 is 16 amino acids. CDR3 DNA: TGTGCCAGCAGCGCCTACAGGGCGGGGAGGAACACTGAAGCTTTCTTT. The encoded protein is CASSAYRAGRNTEAFF.

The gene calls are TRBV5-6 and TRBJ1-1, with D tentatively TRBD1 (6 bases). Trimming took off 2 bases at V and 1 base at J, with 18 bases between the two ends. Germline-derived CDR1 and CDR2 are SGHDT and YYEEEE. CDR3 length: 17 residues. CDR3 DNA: TGTGCCAGCAGCTTATCTTGGGAGGGGGACACGAACACTGAAGCTTTCTTT. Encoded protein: CASSLSWEGDTNTEAFF. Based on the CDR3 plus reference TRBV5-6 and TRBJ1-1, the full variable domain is DAGVTQSPTHLIKTRGQQVTLRCSPKSGHDTVSWYQQALGQGPQFIFQYYEEEERQRGNFPDRFSGHQFPNYSSELNVNALLLGDSALYLCASSLSWEGDTNTEAFFGQGTRLTVV.

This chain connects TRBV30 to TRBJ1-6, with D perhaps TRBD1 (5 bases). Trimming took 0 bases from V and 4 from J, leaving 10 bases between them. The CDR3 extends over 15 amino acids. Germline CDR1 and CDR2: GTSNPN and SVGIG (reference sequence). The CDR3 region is CAWSVQGYYNSPLHF. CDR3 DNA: TGTGCCTGGAGTGTTCAGGGATATTATAATTCACCCCTCCACTTT.

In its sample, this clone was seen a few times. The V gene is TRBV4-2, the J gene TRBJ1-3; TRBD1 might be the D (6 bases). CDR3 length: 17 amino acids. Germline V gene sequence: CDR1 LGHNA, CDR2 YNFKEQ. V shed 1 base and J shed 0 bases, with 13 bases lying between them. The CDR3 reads CASSQVGGLLSGNTIYF. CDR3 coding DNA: TGTGCCAGCAGCCAAGTTGGGGGGCTTCTCTCTGGAAACACCATATATTTT.

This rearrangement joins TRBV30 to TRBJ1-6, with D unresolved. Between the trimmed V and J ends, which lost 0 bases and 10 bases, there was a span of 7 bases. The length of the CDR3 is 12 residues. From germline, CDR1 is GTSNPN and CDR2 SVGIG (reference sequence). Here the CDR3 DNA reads TGTGCCTGGAGTGTACGAGGATCACCCCTCCACTTT. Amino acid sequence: CAWSVRGSPLHF. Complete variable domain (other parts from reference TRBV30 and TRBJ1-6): SQTIHQWPATLVQPVGSPLSLECTVEGTSNPNLYWYRQAAGRGLQLLFYSVGIGQISSEVPQNLSASRPQDRQFILSSKKLLLSDSGFYLCAWSVRGSPLHFGNGTRLTVT.

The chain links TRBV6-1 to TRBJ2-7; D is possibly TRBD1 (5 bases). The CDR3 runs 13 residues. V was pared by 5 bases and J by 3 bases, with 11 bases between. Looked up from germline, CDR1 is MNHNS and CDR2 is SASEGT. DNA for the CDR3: TGTGCCAGCAGTTCCGACAGAAACTACGAGCAGTACTTC. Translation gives CASSSDRNYEQYF.

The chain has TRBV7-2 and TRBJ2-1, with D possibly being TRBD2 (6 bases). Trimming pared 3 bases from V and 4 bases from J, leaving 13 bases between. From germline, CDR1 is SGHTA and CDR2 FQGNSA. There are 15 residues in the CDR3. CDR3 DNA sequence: TGTGCCAGCAGCTTGGATAGCGGACCTTACAATGAGCAGTTCTTC. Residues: CASSLDSGPYNEQFF.

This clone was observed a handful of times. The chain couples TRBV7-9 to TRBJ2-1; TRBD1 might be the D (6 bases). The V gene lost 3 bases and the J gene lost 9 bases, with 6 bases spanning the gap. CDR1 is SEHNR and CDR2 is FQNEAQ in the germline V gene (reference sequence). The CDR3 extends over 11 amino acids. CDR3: CASSFRGEQFF. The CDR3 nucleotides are TGTGCCAGCAGCTTCAGGGGTGAGCAGTTCTTC.